Listed below are T cell receptor beta chains from one sample, sequenced in a study of T cells after yellow fever vaccination. TCRdb reprocessed the 5' RACE reads via MiXCR and lists one record per CDR3 protein. This sample has some 400,000 distinct CDR3 sequences, with 6.2% found just once. The sample in question was PBMCs, obtained 5 days after the yellow fever booster vaccination. The receptor set was obtained from a man aged 25-45 years who received the YFV17D yellow fever vaccine. CDR3s include the opening cysteine and the closing phenylalanine or tryptophan. The D gene is left open where the match is weak. Expanded clones are given a class, and other clones once, few, many or no size at all.

>TRBV11-2|20|-|TRBD2|TRBJ2-2
CATPAAPGGRTRQNTGELFF
TGTGCCACTCCTGCCGCCCCCGGGGGTAGGACTAGACAGAACACCGGGGAGCTGTTTTTT
>TRBV11-2|17|-|TRBD2|TRBJ2-7
CASSLRPLAGVSYEQYF
TGTGCCAGCAGCTTAAGGCCCCTAGCGGGAGTTTCCTACGAGCAGTACTTC
>TRBV7-2|15|few|-|TRBJ2-4
CASSLDPTSQNIQYF
TGTGCCAGCAGCTTAGACCCCACATCTCAAAACATTCAGTACTTC
>TRBV9|14|-|-|TRBJ2-7
CASSVSSRPDEQYF
TGTGCCAGCAGCGTAAGTAGCCGTCCCGACGAGCAGTACTTC
>TRBV6-1|15|many|-|TRBJ2-3
CASSPRLLRTDTQYF
TGTGCCAGCAGTCCACGCCTCCTTCGCACAGATACGCAGTATTTT
>TRBV27|14|few|-|TRBJ2-1
CASRKGGVYNEQFF
TGTGCCAGCAGGAAGGGGGGGGTTTACAATGAGCAGTTCTTC
>TRBV10-1|13|-|-|TRBJ2-5
CASSEPSEETQYF
TGCGCCAGCAGTGAGCCCTCAGAAGAGACCCAGTACTTC
>TRBV6-1|14|-|-|TRBJ1-1
CASSTDRLNTEAFF
TGTGCCAGCAGTACGGACAGATTGAACACTGAAGCTTTCTTT
>TRBV12-3/TRBV12-4|13|many|TRBD1|TRBJ2-5
CASSFRDRGSQYF
TGTGCCAGCAGTTTCCGGGACAGGGGATCCCAGTACTTC
>TRBV4-3|16|few|-|TRBJ2-4
CASSQGHLLAKNIQYF
TGCGCCAGCAGCCAAGGACATCTCCTAGCCAAAAACATTCAGTACTTC
>TRBV20-1|16|many|-|TRBJ2-1
CSARDGRSPSYNEQFF
TGCAGTGCTAGAGATGGTCGGAGTCCCTCCTACAATGAGCAGTTCTTC
>TRBV29-1|13|-|-|TRBJ2-3
CSATSRHTDTQYF
TGCAGCGCCACTAGCAGACACACAGATACGCAGTATTTT
>TRBV5-1|13|few|-|TRBJ1-2
CASSFQANYGYTF
TGCGCCAGCAGCTTCCAGGCCAACTATGGCTACACCTTC
>TRBV24-1|18|few|-|TRBJ2-6
CATSDPGLYSSGANVLTF
TGTGCCACCAGTGACCCCGGACTGTATAGCTCTGGGGCCAACGTCCTGACTTTC
>TRBV18|15|-|TRBD2|TRBJ2-1
CASSPNSGSGAEQFF
TGTGCCAGCTCACCGAATAGCGGGAGCGGGGCTGAGCAGTTCTTC
>TRBV5-1|14|many|-|TRBJ2-5
CASSLAPRGETQYF
TGCGCCAGCAGCTTGGCCCCTAGGGGAGAGACCCAGTACTTC
>TRBV27|11|few|-|TRBJ2-7
CASGPDYEQYF
TGTGCCAGCGGTCCCGACTACGAGCAGTACTTC
>TRBV7-9|12|few|-|TRBJ1-6
CASSLNRSPLHF
TGTGCCAGCAGCTTAAATAGATCACCCCTCCACTTT
>TRBV7-2|15|-|TRBD2|TRBJ2-3
CASSLVRTSGDTQYF
TGTGCCAGCAGCTTAGTTCGAACTAGCGGAGATACGCAGTATTTT
>TRBV12-3/TRBV12-4|14|-|-|TRBJ1-1
CASTLTGRGTEAFF
TGTGCCAGCACCCTAACAGGGAGAGGCACTGAAGCTTTCTTT
>TRBV5-6|14|many|-|TRBJ2-2
CASSSGGGAGELFF
TGTGCCAGCAGCTCAGGAGGGGGAGCCGGGGAGCTGTTTTTT
>TRBV5-6|15|few|-|TRBJ2-7
CASSLTPLGSYEQYF
TGTGCCAGCAGCTTGACACCGCTCGGATCCTACGAGCAGTACTTC